The 32 T cell receptor beta chains below all came from one sample that was sequenced in a study of radiation and T cells in renal cell carcinoma. The assay was immunoSEQ multiplex PCR, and TCRdb's table has in-frame clones only and misses some. The sample contains over 120,000 clones, around 88% of which appear only once. Time point given: blood 4 weeks post-SBRT, at nephrectomy. Treatment indicated: 15 Gy SBRT to primary tumor, nephrectomy 4 weeks later. The sequencing here drew on blood, taken from a patient whose treatment included radiotherapy and nephrectomy. All receptors derive from a woman in her 50s with renal cell carcinoma.

The table lists this clone with a count of one. This chain uses TRBV6-5 with TRBJ2-5; D gene ambiguous. From germline, CDR1 is MNHEY and CDR2 SVGAGI. The CDR3 loop spans 12 amino acids. V was shortened by 0 bases and J by 5 bases, with 4 bases between the two germline ends. The CDR3 here is CASSYSSETQYF. The CDR3 DNA reads as TGTGCCAGCAGTTACTCGAGCGAGACCCAGTACTTC.

This chain joins TRBV5-6 and TRBJ2-2, with 8 positions matching TRBD2. Germline loops: CDR1 SGHDT, CDR2 YYEEEE. The CDR3 consists of 15 residues. V trimming: 4 bases; J trimming: 7 bases; junction bases outside the gene matches: 9. CDR3 region: CASSAAGTSVGELFF. DNA for the CDR3: TGTGCCAGCAGCGCAGCCGGGACTAGTGTCGGGGAGCTGTTTTTT.

The chain recombines TRBV15 with TRBJ1-1; possible D gene TRBD1, 5 bases. CDR1 and CDR2 from the germline V gene are LNHNV and YYDKDF (reference sequence). V was pared by 4 bases and J by 0 bases, with 12 bases between. This CDR3 region has 15 residues. The CDR3 DNA reads TGTGCCACCAGCAAAAAAGACAGTTTGAACACTGAAGCTTTCTTT. Its protein is CATSKKDSLNTEAFF.

The chain is built from TRBV27 and TRBJ1-1; maybe TRBD1 (6 bases). CDR3 length equals 14 residues. V was clipped by 3 bases and J by 1 base, with 9 bases between them. Germline loops: CDR1 MNHEY, CDR2 SMNVEV (reference sequence). The CDR3 is CASSFSGANTEAFF. In DNA, the CDR3 is TGTGCCAGCAGTTTTTCAGGGGCGAACACTGAAGCTTTCTTT.

V gene TRBV5-1 combines with J gene TRBJ1-2, with 12 positions matching TRBD1. The CDR3 runs to 15 residues. Trimming removed 1 base from V and 5 bases from J; junction bases left unmatched: 3. Germline loops: CDR1 SGHRS, CDR2 YFSETQ. The CDR3 is CASSLQGQGAYGYTF. The CDR3, as DNA: TGCGCCAGCAGCTTGCAGGGACAGGGGGCTTATGGCTACACCTTC.

This sequence joins TRBV11-2 and TRBJ1-2, with D hard to call. The CDR3 loop spans 17 amino acids. CDR1 and CDR2 (germline): SGHAT, FQNNGV. The V gene lost 0 bases and the J gene lost 6 bases, with 20 bases spanning the gap. The CDR3 region has the DNA TGTGCCAGCAGCTTAGATCTCGCTCAGTTGGTGGGCCATGGCTACACCTTC. It translates to CASSLDLAQLVGHGYTF.

The chain employs TRBV6-6 and TRBJ2-4; D is perhaps TRBD1 (7 bases). Trimming removed 2 bases at V and 7 bases at J, with 12 bases between. The CDR3 runs to 14 residues. Germline V gene data show CDR1 as MNHNY and CDR2 as SVGAGI (reference sequence). The CDR3 bases are TGTGCCAGCAGTTACGAGGGGGCGGGGAACATTCAGTACTTC. Translated, it gives CASSYEGAGNIQYF.

The chain employs TRBV5-1 and TRBJ1-4, with 10 bases lining up with TRBD1. The CDR3 runs 16 residues. Unmatched junction bases numbered 2, after V lost 0 bases and J lost 3 bases. Germline lookup yields CDR1 SGHRS and CDR2 YFSETQ. CDR3 in DNA: TGCGCCAGCAGCTTGGCCGGACAGGGGGCTAATGAAAAACTGTTTTTT. It translates to CASSLAGQGANEKLFF.

The V and J genes are TRBV28 and TRBJ2-7; 7 bases fit TRBD1. V was pared by 4 bases and J by 7 bases, with 10 bases of the junction left unmatched. The germline CDR1 and CDR2 sequences are MDHEN and SYDVKM. The CDR3 consists of 14 residues. CDR3 DNA sequence: TGTGCCAGCAGTTCTGGGACAGTTTTGTATGAGCAGTACTTC. Protein: CASSSGTVLYEQYF.

This clone was observed once. The V and J genes are TRBV7-9 and TRBJ1-1; D is ambiguous. Between the trimmed V and J ends, which lost 5 bases and 1 base, there was a span of 11 bases. CDR1 is SEHNR, CDR2 FQNEAQ, per germline (reference sequence). This CDR3 comprises 14 residues. The DNA of the CDR3 is TGTGCCAGCAGCCAGGAGACGGCGAACACTGAAGCTTTCTTT. This gives the protein CASSQETANTEAFF.

This chain joins TRBV28 and TRBJ1-1, with D perhaps TRBD1 (5 bases). V lost 3 bases and J lost 0, with 8 bases in between. The CDR3 contains 14 residues. Germline values: CDR1 MDHEN, CDR2 SYDVKM. CDR3 region: CASSLGGVNTEAFF. The CDR3 nucleotides read TGTGCCAGCAGTTTGGGGGGAGTGAACACTGAAGCTTTCTTT. Variable domain in full (rest from reference TRBV28 and TRBJ1-1): DVKVTQSSRYLVKRTGEKVFLECVQDMDHENMFWYRQDPGLGLRLIYFSYDVKMKEKGDIPEGYSVSREKKERFSLILESASTNQTSMYLCASSLGGVNTEAFFGQGTRLTVV.

The chain combines TRBV7-2 with TRBJ2-3; 7 bases align to TRBD1. Germline CDR1 and CDR2: SGHTA and FQGNSA. The CDR3 contains 16 residues. V lost 4 bases to trimming and J lost 0 bases; unmatched junction nucleotides: 7. The CDR3 bases are TGTGCCAGCAGCTATCCCCCAGGGGGTAGCACAGATACGCAGTATTTT. Amino acids: CASSYPPGGSTDTQYF.

Here the CDR3 DNA reads TGTGCCAGCAGTGACGGCAGGGATTATGGCTACACCTTC. It is translated as CASSDGRDYGYTF. J is TRBJ1-2 and V is TRBV2, with a possible D match to TRBD1 (5 bases). Germline CDR1 SNHLY, CDR2 FYNNEI. Trimming removed 3 bases at V and 5 bases at J, with 10 bases between. CDR3 size: 13 residues.

The V call is TRBV7-2, the J call TRBJ1-2, with TRBD1 identical over 11 bases. V gave up 5 bases and J gave up 8 bases; unmatched junction bases: 7. The CDR3 is 14 amino acids. The germline V gene has CDR1 SGHTA and CDR2 FQGNSA. This CDR3 reads CASSRGQGARGYTF. The DNA for the CDR3 is TGTGCCAGCAGCCGCGGACAGGGGGCAAGGGGCTACACCTTC.

V gene TRBV6-6 combines with J gene TRBJ2-7; no clear D. The germline V and J ends were trimmed by 7 bases and 0 bases, with 13 bases remaining between them. The CDR3 has 14 residues. Germline CDR1 reads MNHNY; CDR2 reads SVGAGI (reference sequence). This CDR3 is CASTPNEPSYEQYF. CDR3 DNA sequence: TGTGCCAGCACGCCAAATGAACCCTCCTACGAGCAGTACTTC.

CDR3 amino acids: CASNWIEGGNTGELFF. As DNA, the CDR3 is TGTGCCAGCAACTGGATCGAGGGTGGAAACACCGGGGAGCTGTTTTTT. The chain combines TRBV7-9 with TRBJ2-2; D may be TRBD2 (5 bases). The CDR3 extends over 16 amino acids. In germline, CDR1 is SEHNR, CDR2 FQNEAQ (reference sequence). V lost 7 bases and J 2 bases, leaving 17 bases between the germline ends.

Written as DNA, the CDR3 is TGTGCCAGCAGCACGACAGGGGAGAAACTGTTTTTT. This translates into CASSTTGEKLFF. The V call is TRBV7-2, the J call TRBJ1-4; TRBD1 agrees at 8 bases. The CDR3 spans 12 residues. Per the germline V gene, CDR1 is SGHTA and CDR2 is FQGNSA. V trimming: 5 bases; J trimming: 11 bases; junction bases outside the gene matches: 4.

This chain links TRBV5-4 with TRBJ2-5; 9 bases are shared with TRBD2. The CDR3 has 15 residues. Germline CDR1 is SGHNT and CDR2 is YYREEE (reference sequence). Trimming cost V 4 bases and J 4 bases; bases outside gene matches: 8. CDR3 bases: TGTGCCAGCAGCCTACCGGGACTAGCAAGAGAGACCCAGTACTTC. This gives the protein CASSLPGLARETQYF.

V and J are TRBV6-6 and TRBJ1-1, with 7 nucleotides matching TRBD1. The junction had 8 bases not matched to a gene; V was cut back by 7 bases and J by 0 bases. This CDR3 contains 15 residues. In germline, CDR1 is MNHNY, CDR2 SVGAGI (reference sequence). As DNA, the CDR3 is TGTGCCAGCAACCGAGGGCAGGGGGTGAACACTGAAGCTTTCTTT. This sequence encodes CASNRGQGVNTEAFF.

The rearrangement links TRBV15 to TRBJ2-3; 8 bases map to TRBD2. The CDR3 covers 16 residues. V was pared by 2 bases and J by 2 bases, with 6 bases of the junction left unmatched. Germline-derived CDR1 and CDR2 are LNHNV and YYDKDF (reference sequence). The CDR3 loop reads CATSRTRGGDTDTQYF. DNA of the CDR3: TGTGCCACCAGCAGAACTCGGGGGGGGGACACAGATACGCAGTATTTT.

As regards this clone: Other DNA sequences in the sample encode the same CDR3. V is TRBV7-2 and J is TRBJ2-7, with D unresolved. Trimming shortened V by 5 bases and J by 2 bases, and 4 bases separated the two germline ends. Germline V gene data show CDR1 as SGHTA and CDR2 as FQGNSA. The CDR3 extends over 11 amino acids. CDR3 nucleotide sequence: TGTGCCAGCAGCCCGGCCTACGAGCAGTACTTC. Translated: CASSPAYEQYF.

The chain carries TRBV29-1 and TRBJ2-1; D is possibly TRBD1 (6 bases). Deletions cut 6 bases from V and 4 bases from J, with 16 bases between. The germline V gene encodes CDR1 SQVTM and CDR2 ANQGSEA. The CDR3 runs 14 residues. The CDR3, as DNA: TGCAGCGTCCCCTTGGGGGCGGGTTACAATGAGCAGTTCTTC. Amino acid sequence: CSVPLGAGYNEQFF.

The J gene is TRBJ2-7, the V gene TRBV2; 8 bases agree with TRBD1. The CDR3 runs 14 residues. In germline, CDR1 is SNHLY, CDR2 FYNNEI. J lost 4 bases, V lost 6 bases, and 8 bases had no gene match. The CDR3 region has the DNA TGTGCCAGCAGCCCGGACAGGGCTGGATACGAGCAGTACTTC. It is translated as CASSPDRAGYEQYF.

J is TRBJ2-7 and V is TRBV5-6; a weak D match, TRBD2 (5 bases). The CDR3 contains 15 residues. Germline V gene data show CDR1 as SGHDT and CDR2 as YYEEEE. With 1 base removed from V and 4 bases from J, the gap between germline ends came to 15 bases. DNA of the CDR3: TGTGCCAGCAGCTTGCCTGGTAGCGCCCAGTACGAGCAGTACTTC. Amino acids: CASSLPGSAQYEQYF.

This clone came up once. The chain links TRBV25-1 to TRBJ2-1; tentatively, D is TRBD1 (5 bases). The V and J ends lost 8 bases and 7 bases respectively, with 15 bases between them. Germline lookup yields CDR1 MGHDK and CDR2 SYGVNS. The length of the CDR3 is 13 residues. DNA for the CDR3: TGTGCCAGCGCCCCAGGCAGGGATAATGAGCAGTTCTTC. As protein: CASAPGRDNEQFF.

V gene TRBV18 combines with J gene TRBJ2-5; D is undetermined. The germline V and J ends were trimmed by 10 bases and 5 bases, with 8 bases remaining between them. The CDR3 loop spans 10 amino acids. Germline V gene lookup returns CDR1 KGHSH and CDR2 LQKENI. For the CDR3, the DNA is TGTGCCACCGGCGGTGAGACCCAGTACTTC. Its translation: CATGGETQYF.

The chain couples TRBV28 to TRBJ1-1; 10 positions match TRBD1. Germline CDR1 is MDHEN and CDR2 is SYDVKM. This CDR3 region has 14 residues. V lost 6 bases to trimming and J lost 5 bases; unmatched junction nucleotides: 6. CDR3 DNA: TGTGCCAGCAGAACGACAGGGGGCTTAACTGAAGCTTTCTTT. It specifies CASRTTGGLTEAFF.

The V call is TRBV28, the J call TRBJ1-1, with D maybe TRBD1 (5 bases). CDR3 length: 14 residues. Germline V gene sequence: CDR1 MDHEN, CDR2 SYDVKM. With 5 bases removed from V and 6 bases from J, the gap between germline ends came to 16 bases. CDR3 protein: CASSPPRGSAEAFF. In DNA, the CDR3 is TGTGCCAGCAGTCCCCCCCGGGGCAGCGCTGAAGCTTTCTTT.

The gene calls are TRBV5-1 and TRBJ2-6; tentatively, D is TRBD1 (5 bases). Trimming took off 0 bases at V and 3 bases at J, with 10 bases between the two ends. Germline CDR1 reads SGHRS; CDR2 reads YFSETQ. The CDR3 is 16 amino acids. CDR3 coding DNA: TGCGCCAGCAGCTTGGGTCCGACAGTTGGGGCCAACGTCCTGACTTTC. It translates to CASSLGPTVGANVLTF.

This chain uses TRBV2 with TRBJ1-5; the match to TRBD1 covers 9 bases. The V and J ends lost 6 bases and 5 bases, in that order; junction bases with no gene match: 8. CDR3 length equals 15 residues. CDR1 and CDR2 from the germline V gene are SNHLY and FYNNEI. CDR3 residues: CASSKDRGHDQPQHF. The CDR3 DNA reads as TGTGCCAGCAGCAAGGACAGGGGACATGATCAGCCCCAGCATTTT.

This clone was seen once. The chain links TRBV14 to TRBJ2-3; D not certain. The CDR3 covers 14 residues. V lost 1 base and J lost 2, with 7 bases in between. Germline loops: CDR1 SGHDN, CDR2 FVKESK. The CDR3 sequence: CASSQGILTDTQYF. In DNA, the CDR3 is TGTGCCAGCAGCCAAGGGATACTCACAGATACGCAGTATTTT. Based on the CDR3 plus reference TRBV14 and TRBJ2-3, the full variable domain is EAGVTQFPSHSVIEKGQTVTLRCDPISGHDNLYWYRRVMGKEIKFLLHFVKESKQDESGMPNNRFLAERTGGTYSTLKVQPAELEDSGVYFCASSQGILTDTQYFGPGTRLTVL.

This chain connects TRBV7-9 to TRBJ2-7; tentatively, D is TRBD1 or TRBD2 (5 bases each). Germline CDR1 SEHNR, CDR2 FQNEAQ (reference sequence). Deletions cut 4 bases from V and 6 bases from J, with 16 bases between. The CDR3 length is 14 residues. CDR3 nucleotides: TGTGCCAGCAGCTCCCGGGGCCGAGGACGCGAGCAGTACTTC. It encodes CASSSRGRGREQYF.